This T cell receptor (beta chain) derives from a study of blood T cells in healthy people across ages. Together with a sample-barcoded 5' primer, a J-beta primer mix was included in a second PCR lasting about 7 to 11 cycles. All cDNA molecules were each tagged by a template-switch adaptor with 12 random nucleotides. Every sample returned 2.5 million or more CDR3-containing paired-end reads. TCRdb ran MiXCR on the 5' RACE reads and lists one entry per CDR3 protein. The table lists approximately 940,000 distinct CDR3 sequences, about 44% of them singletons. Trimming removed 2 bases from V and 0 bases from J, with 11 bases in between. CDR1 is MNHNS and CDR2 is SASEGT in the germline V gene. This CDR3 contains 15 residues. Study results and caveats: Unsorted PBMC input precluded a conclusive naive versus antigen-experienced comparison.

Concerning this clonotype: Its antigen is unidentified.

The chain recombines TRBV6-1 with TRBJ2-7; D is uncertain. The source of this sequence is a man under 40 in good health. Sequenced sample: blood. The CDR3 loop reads CASSEIDTSSYEQYF. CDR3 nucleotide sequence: TGTGCCAGCAGTGAAATAGATACCAGCTCCTACGAGCAGTACTTC.